This paragraph reports one T cell receptor (beta chain). Assay used: immunoSEQ multiplex PCR; TCRdb lists only in-frame clones, some missing. In the table there are about 83,000 clones, approximately 85% of which are singletons. The sample belongs to a study of blood T cell repertoires in COVID-19. Germline V gene sequence: CDR1 KGHDR, CDR2 SFDVKD. This CDR3 region has 15 residues. The V end was cut by 9 bases, the J end by 10 bases, with 24 bases between. Material for sequencing was peripheral blood. This chain connects TRBV24-1 to TRBJ2-1, with D tentatively TRBD2 (5 bases). The sequence was obtained from a man between 45 and 60 years old with active COVID-19. As DNA, the CDR3 is TGTGCCACCGAGCCCGGGGAGCGGAGCATTCAAGAGCAGTTCTTC. This gives the protein CATEPGERSIQEQFF.